These 27 T cell receptor beta chains were all obtained from the same sample, sequenced in a study of cytomegalovirus exposure and HLA in healthy donors. PCR amplification relied on 60 Vbeta primers (plus 13 Jbeta primers). The protocol was immunoSEQ multiplex PCR, while the TCRdb copy is restricted to in-frame clones and leaves out a portion. The sample includes about 140,000 clones, around 72% of them seen just once. The sequenced sample consisted of PBMCs. The receptors were gathered from a human donor in good health.

The V and J genes are TRBV2 and TRBJ1-5, with 7 bases that match TRBD1. V lost 4 bases, J lost 0 bases, and 6 bases stayed unmatched. The CDR3 length is 16 residues. CDR1 SNHLY and CDR2 FYNNEI come from the germline V gene. The CDR3 is CASSGQGGYSNQPQHF. CDR3 bases: TGTGCCAGCAGTGGACAGGGCGGGTATAGCAATCAGCCCCAGCATTTT. The full variable domain, with the rest looked up from reference TRBV2 and TRBJ1-5, is EPEVTQTPSHQVTQMGQEVILRCVPISNHLYFYWYRQILGQKVEFLVSFYNNEISEKSEIFDDQFSVERPDGSNFTLKIRSTKLEDSAMYFCASSGQGGYSNQPQHFGDGTRLSIL.

The V gene is TRBV7-9, the J gene TRBJ1-5, with no clear D. V shed 5 bases and J shed 3 bases, with 11 bases lying between them. CDR1 is SEHNR, CDR2 FQNEAQ, per germline (reference sequence). The CDR3 is 14 residues long. The CDR3 DNA reads TGTGCCAGCAGCCTGGGAGGGCTCAATCAGCCCCAGCATTTT. Translated: CASSLGGLNQPQHF.

The sample holds one count of this clone. The CDR3 region is CASSPLTGGNSPLHF. CDR3 sequence (DNA): TGTGCCAGCAGTCCCCTGACAGGGGGAAATTCACCCCTCCACTTT. The V call is TRBV2, the J call TRBJ1-6; 9 positions match TRBD1. V lost 5 bases, J lost 7 bases, and 6 bases stayed unmatched. The germline CDR1 and CDR2 sequences are SNHLY and FYNNEI. This CDR3 is built from 15 residues.

The chain links TRBV6-1 to TRBJ1-1; no firm D call. CDR1 and CDR2 from the germline V gene are MNHNS and SASEGT. The CDR3 is 12 residues long. Trimming removed 6 bases from V and 5 bases from J, with 10 bases in between. The CDR3 coding sequence is TGTGCCAGCAGCGGACTGGGAACTGAAGCTTTCTTT. It yields the protein CASSGLGTEAFF.

J is TRBJ2-7 and V is TRBV21-1; the table names TRBD1, a call not compared with the DNA. TRBV21-1 is recorded as a pseudogene. The CDR3 spans 15 residues. The CDR3 sequence: CASSTKGQGNYEQYF. Here the CDR3 DNA reads TGTGCCAGCAGCACAAAAGGACAGGGAAACTACGAGCAGTACTTC.

The V call is TRBV28, the J call TRBJ1-1, with a tentative D call TRBD1 (6 bases). V lost 1 base and J 4 bases, leaving 13 bases between the germline ends. The germline V gene has CDR1 MDHEN and CDR2 SYDVKM. This CDR3 spans 15 amino acids. CDR3 sequence (DNA): TGTGCCAGCAGTTTATACAAGGGGGTTGGCACTGAAGCTTTCTTT. This gives the protein CASSLYKGVGTEAFF.

The chain carries TRBV2 and TRBJ1-2; D ambiguous. CDR3 length equals 11 residues. Germline CDR1 is SNHLY and CDR2 is FYNNEI. With 6 bases removed from V and 8 bases from J, the gap between germline ends came to 10 bases. CDR3: CASRGRSGYTF. CDR3 nucleotides: TGTGCCAGCAGGGGGAGGAGCGGCTACACCTTC.

The chain recombines TRBV6-1 with TRBJ2-7; 8 bases agree with TRBD2. V shed 6 bases and J 2 bases; nucleotides not matched to a gene: 6. The CDR3 consists of 14 residues. From germline, CDR1 is MNHNS and CDR2 SASEGT. The CDR3 nucleotides read TGTGCCAGCAGACCAACTAGCGGAACCTACGAGCAGTACTTC. Protein product: CASRPTSGTYEQYF.

The rearrangement uses TRBV5-1 and TRBJ2-2, with TRBD2 matching 8 bases. The germline gives CDR1 SGHRS, CDR2 YFSETQ. V trimming: 7 bases; J trimming: 5 bases; junction bases outside the gene matches: 7. CDR3 length equals 14 residues. CDR3 in amino acids: CASGAGEGTGELFF. The CDR3 bases are TGCGCCAGCGGAGCGGGAGAGGGTACCGGGGAGCTGTTTTTT.

The V and J genes are TRBV29-1 and TRBJ2-3; tentatively, D is TRBD1 (5 bases). V dropped 7 bases and J dropped 0 bases, with 11 bases sitting between them. In germline, CDR1 is SQVTM, CDR2 ANQGSEA. The CDR3 sequence is 13 residues long. For the CDR3, the DNA is TGCAGCGCCCTAGGGGCTAGCACAGATACGCAGTATTTT. Translation gives CSALGASTDTQYF.

V and J are TRBV27 and TRBJ2-1; D perhaps matches TRBD1 (6 bases). The CDR3 is 15 residues long. Per germline, CDR1 MNHEY and CDR2 SMNVEV (reference sequence). Trimming shortened V by 6 bases and J by 1 base, and 13 bases separated the two germline ends. CDR3: CASSRGLPSYNEQFF. The CDR3 DNA reads as TGTGCCAGCAGCAGGGGCCTACCGTCCTACAATGAGCAGTTCTTC.

This chain connects TRBV11-3 to TRBJ2-7; 11 positions match TRBD1. Per germline, CDR1 SGHNT and CDR2 YENEEA. Germline trimming cut 9 bases from V and 2 bases from J; bases unmatched to any gene: 9. The CDR3 consists of 15 residues. CDR3 DNA: TGTGCCAGTTCCAACCGGGACAGGGGGACCTACGAGCAGTACTTC. Its translation: CASSNRDRGTYEQYF.

The chain links TRBV5-1 to TRBJ2-3; D is uncertain. The CDR3 is made up of 15 amino acids. Germline V gene data show CDR1 as SGHRS and CDR2 as YFSETQ. Trimming stripped 0 bases from V and 6 bases from J, with 14 bases between. The CDR3 loop reads CASSLAVNLYDTQYF. As DNA, the CDR3 is TGCGCCAGCAGCTTGGCCGTTAACTTATATGATACGCAGTATTTT.

The chain links TRBV5-4 to TRBJ2-7; 11 bases fit TRBD1. Germline CDR1 and CDR2: SGHNT and YYREEE (reference sequence). After removal of 4 bases from V and 7 bases from J, the junction contained 10 bases not matched to a gene. This CDR3 has 15 residues. This chain's CDR3 is CASSPPGQGAGEQYF. DNA of the CDR3: TGTGCCAGCAGCCCCCCAGGACAGGGGGCTGGGGAGCAGTACTTC.

This clone was counted between two and nine times. CDR3 in amino acids: CASRGGSQGVQETQYF. The DNA of the CDR3 is TGTGCCAGCAGGGGTGGATCGCAGGGTGTCCAAGAGACCCAGTACTTC. The chain has TRBV2 and TRBJ2-5; TRBD1 might be the D (5 bases). There are 16 residues in the CDR3. The V end was cut by 6 bases, the J end by 1 base, with 18 bases between. Germline CDR1 and CDR2: SNHLY and FYNNEI.

The gene calls are TRBV10-3 and TRBJ1-2; D is ambiguous. V was pared by 0 bases and J by 7 bases, with 9 bases between. Germline CDR1 reads ENHRY; CDR2 reads SYGVKD. CDR3 length equals 13 residues. CDR3 protein: CAISESEGVGYTF. CDR3 in DNA: TGTGCCATCAGTGAGTCGGAGGGAGTTGGCTACACCTTC.

The rearrangement joins TRBV5-4 to TRBJ1-1, with 9 nucleotides matching TRBD1. Germline lookup yields CDR1 SGHNT and CDR2 YYREEE (reference sequence). V trimming: 0 bases; J trimming: 3 bases; junction bases outside the gene matches: 9. CDR3 length: 17 residues. CDR3 bases: TGTGCCAGCAGCTTGGAGGACAGGGGCCCGAGGCACACTGAAGCTTTCTTT. This gives the protein CASSLEDRGPRHTEAFF.

The rearrangement uses TRBV2 and TRBJ2-1, with 8 bases identical to TRBD2. The CDR3 loop spans 14 amino acids. CDR1 and CDR2 from the germline V gene are SNHLY and FYNNEI. V trimming: 6 bases; J trimming: 9 bases; junction bases outside the gene matches: 10. The CDR3 nucleotides read TGTGCCAGCAGCCTCGCGGGAGGCCCACCTGAGCAGTTCTTC. It yields the protein CASSLAGGPPEQFF.

The chain carries TRBV7-3 and TRBJ2-7, with 8 bases matching TRBD2. Trimming removed 8 bases from V and 4 bases from J; junction bases left unmatched: 7. There are 13 residues in the CDR3. Germline loops: CDR1 SGHTA, CDR2 FQGTGA. The CDR3 here is CASAASGPYEQYF. In DNA form, the CDR3 reads TGTGCCAGCGCCGCTAGCGGGCCTTACGAGCAGTACTTC.

The V and J genes are TRBV11-2 and TRBJ2-6; weak D call: TRBD1 (6 bases). Germline values: CDR1 SGHAT, CDR2 FQNNGV. There are 19 residues in the CDR3. With 5 bases removed from V and 2 bases from J, the gap between germline ends came to 22 bases. The CDR3 coding sequence is TGTGCCAGCAGCCAGGGAAACATAATCAGGGGTGCTGGGGCCAACGTCCTGACTTTC. Its protein product is CASSQGNIIRGAGANVLTF.

The chain joins TRBV14 to TRBJ1-6; tentative D call: TRBD1 (6 bases). The V gene's germline CDR1 is SGHDN and CDR2 FVKESK. This CDR3 region has 15 residues. Trimming took off 1 base at V and 10 bases at J, with 14 bases between the two ends. CDR3 loop: CASSQATGTRSPLHF. CDR3 sequence (DNA): TGTGCCAGCAGCCAAGCCACAGGGACTAGGTCACCCCTCCACTTT.

The rearrangement joins TRBV5-3 to TRBJ1-5, with no clear D. TRBV5-3 is identified as an open reading frame with a role that is uncertain. The CDR3 sequence is 11 residues long. V was clipped by 5 bases and J by 7 bases, with 7 bases between them. This CDR3 reads CARSFRQPQHF. The CDR3 DNA is TGTGCCAGAAGTTTCAGACAGCCCCAGCATTTT.

This clone has more than one count but fewer than ten. This sequence joins TRBV5-6 and TRBJ2-2; 11 positions agree with TRBD2. The CDR3 has 15 amino acids. Germline V gene lookup returns CDR1 SGHDT and CDR2 YYEEEE. V trimming: 4 bases; J trimming: 7 bases; junction bases outside the gene matches: 6. The CDR3 DNA follows: TGTGCCAGCAGCCTACTAGCGGGGGTTGGCGGGGAGCTGTTTTTT. It is translated as CASSLLAGVGGELFF. The full variable domain, with the rest looked up from reference TRBV5-6 and TRBJ2-2, is DAGVTQSPTHLIKTRGQQVTLRCSPKSGHDTVSWYQQALGQGPQFIFQYYEEEERQRGNFPDRFSGHQFPNYSSELNVNALLLGDSALYLCASSLLAGVGGELFFGEGSRLTVL.

This chain connects TRBV27 to TRBJ2-7; D might be TRBD1 (5 bases). Germline CDR1 MNHEY, CDR2 SMNVEV (reference sequence). Deletions cut 3 bases from V and 4 bases from J, with 22 bases between. The CDR3 extends over 17 amino acids. The CDR3 nucleotides read TGTGCCAGCAGTTTTTCCGGCAGAGACAGCCGGGCGTACGAGCAGTACTTC. Its protein is CASSFSGRDSRAYEQYF.

The CDR3 loop reads CASTTGVRQGGIHEQYF. CDR3 nucleotide sequence: TGCGCCAGCACCACGGGGGTAAGACAGGGGGGGATCCACGAGCAGTACTTC. This rearrangement joins TRBV5-1 to TRBJ2-5; 9 bases align to TRBD1. The J call is in doubt because the DNA end fits TRBJ2-7 better. CDR1 is SGHRS and CDR2 is YFSETQ in the germline V gene. The CDR3 has 17 amino acids.

The chain recombines TRBV15 with TRBJ2-7; D gene ambiguous. Trimming left V 7 bases short and J 0 bases short, with 13 bases between. The CDR3 is 14 residues long. Germline V gives CDR1 LNHNV, CDR2 YYDKDF (reference sequence). This CDR3 is CATKTDLSSYEQYF. The CDR3 DNA reads as TGTGCCACCAAAACAGATCTGAGCTCCTACGAGCAGTACTTC.

This sequence joins TRBV7-6 and TRBJ1-1, with D unresolved. There are 13 residues in the CDR3. The V gene's germline CDR1 is SGHVS and CDR2 FNYEAQ. V was trimmed by 1 base and J by 5 bases, leaving 8 bases between them. The CDR3 protein is CASSLGGRTEAFF. The CDR3 DNA follows: TGTGCCAGCAGCTTAGGTGGGAGGACTGAAGCTTTCTTT.